This T cell receptor (beta chain) was captured in a study of blood T cell repertoires in COVID-19. The wider study: The United States, Italy and Spain supplied acute and convalescent COVID-19 samples. Sample material is recorded as cDNA or gDNA derived from T cells, B-cell-depleted T cells, or PBMCs.

Original handling: Estimation of nucleated cell counts relied on the amplification of reference gene primers. The method was immunoSEQ multiplex PCR; TCRdb's version includes in-frame clones alone and lacks a portion of them. That table gives V, J and clone size, and the DNA gave D and trimming. Of 100,000 or so clones listed, 65% to 90% are singletons. The source is a man older than 75 with acute or convalescent COVID-19. What was sequenced was peripheral blood.

CDR3 sequence reads: CASSVTGSNDEQYF. The CDR3 DNA follows: TGTGCCAGCTCCGTAACAGGATCTAACGACGAGCAGTACTTC. The chain uses TRBV18 and TRBJ2-7; TRBD1 might be the D (5 bases). V dropped 6 bases and J dropped 5 bases, with 17 bases sitting between them. Per germline, CDR1 KGHSH and CDR2 LQKENI. The CDR3 covers 14 residues.